The present T cell receptor (beta chain) was sequenced within a study of cytomegalovirus exposure and HLA in healthy donors. Whole-study context: Earlier results showed almost 120 million unique TCR beta sequences derived from roughly 190 million T cells. Notes on the study in general: For cytomegalovirus status, the classifier reportedly gave diagnoses with high specificity and sensitivity. The authors excluded some V segments, including TRBV6-2 and TRBV6-3, as indistinguishable.

To note about this clone: Its specificity is unknown.

The CDR3 spans 16 residues. Germline CDR1 reads SGHTA; CDR2 reads FQGNSA. With 5 bases clipped from V and 7 bases from J, the junction kept 12 bases outside the gene matches. PCR employed 60 Vbeta and 13 Jbeta primers. The method was immunoSEQ multiplex PCR; TCRdb's version includes in-frame clones alone and lacks a portion of them. This table holds some 120,000 clones, roughly 68% found once. Each donor's status was that of a healthy bone marrow donor. The gene calls are TRBV7-2 and TRBJ2-5, with 11 bases aligning to TRBD2. This sequence originates from a woman aged 30 to 39 in good health and CMV-seronegative. Sequenced: PBMCs. The CDR3, as DNA: TGTGCCAGCAGCGTGACTAGCGGGGCGAAGGGGTGGACCCAGTACTTC. As protein: CASSVTSGAKGWTQYF.